Listed below are T cell receptor beta chains from one sample, sequenced in a study of T-cell reconstitution after alpha-beta-depleted transplantation in children. TCRdb re-called the PCR reads with MiXCR, one entry per CDR3 protein. Altogether 280,000 or so distinct CDR3 sequences are present, 11% being singletons, with the ten largest covering around 20%. The specimen was peripheral blood, collected 180 days after TCRalphabeta/CD19-depleted stem cell transplant. The receptors derive from a male patient between 2 and 9 years old who had a stem cell transplant for chronic granulomatous disease, so the T cells may come from the graft donor. Each CDR3 is given with its conserved first and last residue. A D gene is named only where the DNA matches it firmly. The size entry is marked missing in some rows and otherwise reads once, few, many or a size class.

V gene	clone size	J gene	D gene	CDR3 DNA	CDR3 protein
TRBV5-1	many	TRBJ2-1	-	TGCGCCAGCGGTCGGGAAGGGCTTGAGCAGTTCTTC	CASGREGLEQFF
TRBV12-3/TRBV12-4	many	TRBJ2-1	-	TGTGCCAGCAGTTTACAGGCCGAATTCAACAATGAGCAGTTCTTC	CASSLQAEFNNEQFF
TRBV4-1	many	TRBJ2-1	TRBD2	TGCGCCAGCAGCCAAGATGGGCGGGGGGCAAGTTCCTACAATGAGCAGTTCTTC	CASSQDGRGASSYNEQFF
TRBV20-1	many	TRBJ2-5	-	TGCAGTGCTCCAAGACTAGGAGAGACCCAGTACTTC	CSAPRLGETQYF
TRBV6-5	-	TRBJ2-1	-	TGTGCCAGCAGTTACTCGGTCTTAACCTTCAAGGAGCAGTTCTTC	CASSYSVLTFKEQFF
TRBV12-3/TRBV12-4	-	TRBJ2-1	TRBD1	TGTGCCAGCTGTTTTGAGACAGGGTCGGTTTTTATTAGCTACAATGAGCAGTTCTTC	CASCFETGSVFISYNEQFF
TRBV7-9	many	TRBJ1-2	-	TGTGCCAGCAGCTTAGCGCCCACAGGCCGCTATGGCTACACCTTC	CASSLAPTGRYGYTF
TRBV28	many	TRBJ2-7	-	TGTGCCAGCTACCGGGGTGGCGAGCAGTACTTC	CASYRGGEQYF
TRBV5-5	many	TRBJ2-5	-	TGTGCCAGCAGCTCTTATTACACGGAGACCCAGTACTTC	CASSSYYTETQYF
TRBV7-2	many	TRBJ2-2	-	TGTGCCAGCAGCTTACCAGGGAACACCGGGGAGCTGTTTTTT	CASSLPGNTGELFF
TRBV12-3/TRBV12-4	many	TRBJ2-3	-	TGTGCCAGCACCCTCCCGGACAGATCAGATACGCAGTATTTT	CASTLPDRSDTQYF
TRBV5-1	-	TRBJ2-5	-	TGCGCCAGCAGCCGTCCCACAGGGATGCACGACCAAGAGACCCAGTACTTC	CASSRPTGMHDQETQYF
TRBV12-3/TRBV12-4	many	TRBJ2-3	TRBD2	TGTGCCAGCAGAACCGGATGGGGGGGGGTAAGCACAGATACGCAGTATTTT	CASRTGWGGVSTDTQYF
TRBV20-1	many	TRBJ2-7	-	TGCAGTGAAGGGGTCTACGAGCAGTACTTC	CSEGVYEQYF